One and the same sample provided the 27 T cell receptor beta chains below, sequenced in a study of Graves' ophthalmopathy and Graves' hyperthyroidism. Amplification targeted the TCR beta CDR3 regions, with RNA transcripts as the source material. The authors performed first-round RT-PCR with HTBI primers and then a second-round multiplex PCR. TCRdb used MiXCR to reprocess the multiplex PCR reads, holding one entry per CDR3 protein. This sample has hundreds of thousands of distinct CDR3 sequences; about a fifth occur once, and the top ten carry more than 5.5%. Sequencing input: peripheral blood. The receptors come from a young woman with stable Graves' hyperthyroidism. Some clones in this sample may be carry-over from other donors' samples.

The rearrangement links TRBV29-1 to TRBJ1-2; D call uncertain. This CDR3 region has 13 residues. Trimming took off 7 bases at V and 2 bases at J, with 14 bases between the two ends. The germline CDR1 and CDR2 sequences are SQVTM and ANQGSEA. CDR3 amino acids: CSAEEAGNYGYTF. CDR3 sequence (DNA): TGCAGCGCCGAAGAGGCTGGGAACTATGGCTACACCTTC.

This clonotype was recorded at least ten times. This sequence joins TRBV2 and TRBJ1-5; the D gene is possibly TRBD1 (5 bases). Germline V lookup: CDR1 SNHLY, CDR2 FYNNEI. The length of the CDR3 is 15 residues. Trimming left V 2 bases short and J 1 base short, with 9 bases between. The CDR3 sequence is CASSETAGSNQPQHF. CDR3 DNA: TGTGCCAGCAGTGAAACGGCAGGGAGCAATCAGCCCCAGCATTTT.

This clonotype was found many times. A read error may account for a junction end that differs from germline. V usage is TRBV9 and J usage is TRBJ1-1, with D possibly TRBD1 on 5 matching bases. The length of the CDR3 is 13 residues. Germline CDR1 SGDLS, CDR2 YYNGEE. CDR3 sequence: CASSLKTDTVAFF. In DNA, the CDR3 is TGTGCCAGCAGCCTTAAGACAGACACTGTAGCTTTCTTT. Combining the CDR3 with reference TRBV9 and TRBJ1-1 gives the whole variable domain DSGVTQTPKHLITATGQRVTLRCSPRSGDLSVYWYQQSLDQGLQFLIQYYNGEERAKGNILERFSAQQFPDLHSELNLSSLELGDSALYFCASSLKTDTVAFFGQGTRLTVV.

This clonotype was observed many times. This chain connects TRBV5-1 to TRBJ2-5; 9 bases line up with TRBD2. Germline-derived CDR1 and CDR2 are SGHRS and YFSETQ. V dropped 1 base and J dropped 5; count of bases not matched to a gene: 9. The CDR3 length is 16 residues. The DNA of the CDR3 is TGCGCCAGCAGCTTGAGGCCTAGCGGGAACCCGGAGACCCAGTACTTC. As protein: CASSLRPSGNPETQYF.

This clonotype was recorded a few times. This chain connects TRBV12-3 or TRBV12-4 to TRBJ2-7, with TRBD1 identical over 10 bases. The V gene end was trimmed by 6 bases and the J gene end by 3 bases; junction bases not matched to a gene: 14. The CDR3 has 17 residues. The DNA for the CDR3 is TGTGCCAGCAGCCTTTTCCCCCCGGGACAGGGGATCTACGAGCAGTACTTC. Amino acid sequence: CASSLFPPGQGIYEQYF.

Ten or more counts support this clonotype. The rearrangement joins TRBV9 to TRBJ2-7; D tentatively reads TRBD1 or TRBD2 (5 bases each). The CDR3 is 15 residues long. Germline V gives CDR1 SGDLS, CDR2 YYNGEE. V lost 4 bases to trimming and J lost 7 bases, with 21 bases between them. The CDR3 coding sequence is TGTGCCAGCAGCAAAGACCTCCGGGGCCCAATTGAGCAGTACTTC. It encodes CASSKDLRGPIEQYF.

This clonotype appeared many times. This chain connects TRBV6-5 to TRBJ1-1; D gene ambiguous. The CDR3 runs to 13 residues. V gave up 0 bases and J gave up 11 bases, with 13 bases separating them. Germline loops: CDR1 MNHEY, CDR2 SVGAGI. The CDR3 DNA reads TGTGCCAGCAGTTACTCTCCCCCCGAAGGGGCTTTCTTT. The encoded protein is CASSYSPPEGAFF.

This clonotype occurred many times. The chain has TRBV5-1 and TRBJ2-7, with D tentatively TRBD2 (6 bases). Germline CDR1 reads SGHRS; CDR2 reads YFSETQ. CDR3 length: 13 residues. Between the trimmed V and J ends, which lost 2 bases and 4 bases, there was a span of 10 bases. The DNA for the CDR3 is TGCGCCAGCAGCTTCCACGGAGGGTACGAGCAGTACTTC. This translates into CASSFHGGYEQYF.

This clonotype occurred many times. The chain uses TRBV29-1 and TRBJ1-2, with 9 bases matching TRBD1. With 1 base clipped from V and 5 bases from J, the junction kept 5 bases outside the gene matches. The germline gives CDR1 SQVTM, CDR2 ANQGSEA. This CDR3 has 14 residues. The CDR3 DNA follows: TGCAGCGTTGAAGCGACAGGGGGTAAATATGGCTACACCTTC. Translating it yields CSVEATGGKYGYTF.

This clonotype was seen ten or more times. The chain recombines TRBV12-3 or TRBV12-4 with TRBJ2-7; tentative D call: TRBD1 (5 bases). V lost 0 bases and J lost 3, with 9 bases in between. This CDR3 is 14 amino acids long. CDR3 coding DNA: TGTGCCAGCAGTTTAGCTGGCAGGGTCTACGAGCAGTACTTC. It yields the protein CASSLAGRVYEQYF.

Ten or more counts support this clonotype. The V call is TRBV6-2 or TRBV6-3, the J call TRBJ1-5; a possible D gene is TRBD1 (5 bases). The length of the CDR3 is 20 residues. Per the germline V gene, CDR1 is MNHEY and CDR2 is SVGEGT. V was pared by 2 bases and J by 1 base, with 24 bases between. The CDR3 bases are TGTGCCAGCAGTTACGCTGCCCTCGGCTCTGGGGGTGTCAGCAATCAGCCCCAGCATTTT. Amino acid sequence: CASSYAALGSGGVSNQPQHF.

This clonotype was counted ten times or more. This chain joins TRBV6-1 and TRBJ2-7; no reliable D call. The CDR3 runs 14 residues. V lost 6 bases, J lost 3 bases, and 15 bases lay in between. Germline V gives CDR1 MNHNS, CDR2 SASEGT. The CDR3 loop reads CASRPRPVSYEQYF. In nucleotides, the CDR3 is TGTGCCAGCAGACCAAGGCCGGTGAGCTACGAGCAGTACTTC.

This clonotype was detected a few times. Here the CDR3 reads CASSGSAQETQYF. CDR3 nucleotides: TGTGCCAGCAGTGGATCGGCGCAAGAGACCCAGTACTTC. This chain uses TRBV6-1 with TRBJ2-5; D is ambiguous. CDR1 MNHNS and CDR2 SASEGT come from the germline V gene. The CDR3 contains 13 residues. The V gene lost 4 bases and the J gene lost 2 bases, with 8 bases spanning the gap.

Regarding this clonotype: An end of the junction does not agree with germline; a read error may underlie this. The CDR3 DNA reads TGTGCCAGCAGTGACCACCCCCTTTCCCTCTATGGCTACGCCTTC. Amino acids: CASSDHPLSLYGYAF. The chain employs TRBV25-1 and TRBJ1-2; D ambiguous. This CDR3 has 15 amino acids. The germline V gene has CDR1 MGHDK and CDR2 SYGVNS.

This clonotype showed up many times. This chain joins TRBV28 and TRBJ2-7, with D hard to call. V was pared by 5 bases and J by 7 bases, with 21 bases between. CDR3 size: 15 residues. CDR1 MDHEN and CDR2 SYDVKM come from the germline V gene. CDR3 sequence reads: CASSPGRTLFGEQYF. CDR3 coding DNA: TGTGCCAGCAGTCCAGGAAGGACCCTCTTCGGGGAGCAGTACTTC.

Points on this clonotype: Germline is not matched at one junction end, which may reflect a read error. The CDR3 region has the DNA TGTGCCAGCAGTTTACCCGACCCCGCCCAGGCTTTTTTT. It yields the protein CASSLPDPAQAFF. The rearrangement uses TRBV12-3 or TRBV12-4 and TRBJ1-1; no reliable D call. The CDR3 is 13 amino acids.

The chain uses TRBV12-3 or TRBV12-4 and TRBJ2-7; perhaps TRBD2 as D (6 bases). This CDR3 is 17 amino acids long. V was clipped by 3 bases and J by 3 bases, with 21 bases between them. DNA for the CDR3: TGTGCCAGCAGTTTCTCCGCTAGCGACCTTACCTTCTACGAGCAGTACTTC. Amino acid sequence: CASSFSASDLTFYEQYF.

This clonotype has at least ten counts. The rearrangement links TRBV27 to TRBJ1-6; 8 nucleotides agree with TRBD1. J gave up 9 bases and V 3 bases, and 7 bases lay outside the gene matches. The CDR3 is 15 residues long. Germline V CDR1 and CDR2: MNHEY, SMNVEV (reference sequence). CDR3 sequence (DNA): TGTGCCAGCAGTTTTTTGGACAGGGACCGTTCACCCCTCCACTTT. Protein: CASSFLDRDRSPLHF.

This clonotype was found many times. The chain has TRBV11-2 and TRBJ2-5; tentatively, D is TRBD2 (6 bases). In germline, CDR1 is SGHAT, CDR2 FQNNGV. CDR3 length: 14 amino acids. Trimming took 6 bases from V and 4 from J, leaving 15 bases between them. The CDR3, as DNA: TGTGCCAGCAGATCGGAGGGTACCGTAGAGACCCAGTACTTC. Amino acids: CASRSEGTVETQYF.

The V gene is TRBV19, the J gene TRBJ2-7; 9 bases agree with TRBD2. CDR3 length: 14 amino acids. The V gene's germline CDR1 is LNHDA and CDR2 SQIVND (reference sequence). After removal of 2 bases from V and 6 bases from J, the junction contained 5 bases not matched to a gene. This CDR3 is CASSIYSGSGEQYF. In DNA, the CDR3 is TGTGCCAGTAGTATATATAGCGGGAGTGGCGAGCAGTACTTC.

This clonotype was recorded many times. This chain links TRBV29-1 with TRBJ2-4, with unresolved D. The CDR3 is 10 residues long. CDR1 is SQVTM and CDR2 is ANQGSEA in the germline V gene. Trimming removed 5 bases from V and 7 bases from J, with 6 bases in between. CDR3 coding DNA: TGCAGCGTTAGCTCTAACATTCAGTACTTC. Protein product: CSVSSNIQYF.

This clonotype has at least ten counts. J is TRBJ1-1 and V is TRBV20-1; D ambiguous. Trimming removed 1 base from V and 0 bases from J, with 9 bases in between. This CDR3 comprises 14 residues. Germline V gene sequence: CDR1 DFQATT, CDR2 SNEGSKA (reference sequence). Written as DNA, the CDR3 is TGCAGTGCTAGAGCTAGGGATATGAACACTGAAGCTTTCTTT. Its protein product is CSARARDMNTEAFF.

In its sample, this clonotype was seen many times. The chain carries TRBV9 and TRBJ1-2; D not certain. CDR1 is SGDLS and CDR2 is YYNGEE in the germline V gene. The V and J ends lost 0 bases and 8 bases respectively, with 11 bases between them. This CDR3 comprises 13 residues. The CDR3 loop is CASSVGGSGGYTF. The CDR3 nucleotides are TGTGCCAGCAGCGTAGGGGGTTCGGGGGGCTACACCTTC.

This chain links TRBV13 with TRBJ1-2, with D possibly being TRBD1 (6 bases). V shed 3 bases and J shed 4 bases, with 12 bases lying between them. The CDR3 consists of 14 residues. The germline V gene encodes CDR1 PRHDT and CDR2 FYEKMQ (reference sequence). This chain's CDR3 is CASSFQTGPYGYTF. Written as DNA, the CDR3 is TGTGCCAGCAGCTTTCAGACAGGCCCCTATGGCTACACCTTC.

This chain links TRBV12-3 or TRBV12-4 with TRBJ2-2, with 7 bases matching TRBD1. The trim removed 5 bases at V and 2 bases at J, leaving 14 bases unmatched. The CDR3 is made up of 18 amino acids. The DNA for the CDR3 is TGTGCCAGCAGTCCTCACCGAGAACAGGGGACAAACACCGGGGAGCTGTTTTTT. It is translated as CASSPHREQGTNTGELFF.

This clonotype came up many times. The V call is TRBV7-2, the J call TRBJ2-7; D gene unclear. The CDR3 is 12 residues long. Looked up from germline, CDR1 is SGHTA and CDR2 is FQGNSA. Trimming removed 5 bases at V and 3 bases at J, with 8 bases between. The CDR3 nucleotides read TGTGCCAGCAGCGACCTCCTCTACGAGCAGTACTTC. Its protein is CASSDLLYEQYF.

This clonotype has a single count. The chain employs TRBV5-5 and TRBJ1-2; D is perhaps TRBD1 (6 bases). This CDR3 has 16 amino acids. V gave up 3 bases and J gave up 6 bases, with 21 bases separating them. CDR1 and CDR2 (germline): SGHKS, YYEKEE (reference sequence). The CDR3, as DNA: TGTGCCAGCAGCTCGACACGACAGGCCGATGCAGATGGCTACACCTTC. Protein product: CASSSTRQADADGYTF.